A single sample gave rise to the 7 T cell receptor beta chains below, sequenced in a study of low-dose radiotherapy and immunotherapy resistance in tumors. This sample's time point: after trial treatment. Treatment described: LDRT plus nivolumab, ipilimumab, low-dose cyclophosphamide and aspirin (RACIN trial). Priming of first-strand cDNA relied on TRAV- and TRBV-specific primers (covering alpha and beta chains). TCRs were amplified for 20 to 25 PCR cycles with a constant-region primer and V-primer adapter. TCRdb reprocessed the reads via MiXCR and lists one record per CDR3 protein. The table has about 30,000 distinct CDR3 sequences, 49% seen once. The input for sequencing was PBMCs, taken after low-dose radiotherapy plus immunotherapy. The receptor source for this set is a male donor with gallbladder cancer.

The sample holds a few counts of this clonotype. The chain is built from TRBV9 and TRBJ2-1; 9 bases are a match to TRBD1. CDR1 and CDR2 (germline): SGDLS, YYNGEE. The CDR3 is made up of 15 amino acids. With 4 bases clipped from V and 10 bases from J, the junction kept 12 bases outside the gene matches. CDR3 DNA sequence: TGTGCCAGCAGCTTCACCTCGGGACAGGGTGGGGAGCAGTTCTTC. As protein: CASSFTSGQGGEQFF.

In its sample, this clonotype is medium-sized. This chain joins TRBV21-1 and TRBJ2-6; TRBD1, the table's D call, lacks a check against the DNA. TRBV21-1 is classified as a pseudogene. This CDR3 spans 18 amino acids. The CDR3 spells CASSLQDRTNSGANVLTF. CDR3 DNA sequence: TGTGCCAGCAGCTTACAGGACAGGACGAACTCTGGGGCCAACGTCCTGACTTTC.

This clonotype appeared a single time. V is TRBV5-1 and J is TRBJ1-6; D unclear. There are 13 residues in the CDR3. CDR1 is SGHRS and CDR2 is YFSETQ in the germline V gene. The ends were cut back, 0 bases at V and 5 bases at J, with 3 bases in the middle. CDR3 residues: CASSLDNNSPLHF. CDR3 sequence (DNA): TGCGCCAGCAGCTTGGACAATAATTCACCCCTCCACTTT.

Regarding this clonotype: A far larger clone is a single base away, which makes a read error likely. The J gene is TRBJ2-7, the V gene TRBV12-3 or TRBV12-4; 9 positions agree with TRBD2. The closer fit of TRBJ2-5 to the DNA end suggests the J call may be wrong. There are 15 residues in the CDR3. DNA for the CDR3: TGTACCAGCAGTTCTGCGGGAGGGGGAAGAGAGACCCAGTACTTC. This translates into CTSSSAGGGRETQYF.

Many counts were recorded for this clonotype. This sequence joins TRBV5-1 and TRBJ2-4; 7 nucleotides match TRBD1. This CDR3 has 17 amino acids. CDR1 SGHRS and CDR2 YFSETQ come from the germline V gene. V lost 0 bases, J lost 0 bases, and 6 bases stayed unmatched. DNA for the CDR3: TGCGCCAGCAGCTTGGCTGGGCAGGGGGAAGCCAAAAACATTCAGTACTTC. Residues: CASSLAGQGEAKNIQYF.

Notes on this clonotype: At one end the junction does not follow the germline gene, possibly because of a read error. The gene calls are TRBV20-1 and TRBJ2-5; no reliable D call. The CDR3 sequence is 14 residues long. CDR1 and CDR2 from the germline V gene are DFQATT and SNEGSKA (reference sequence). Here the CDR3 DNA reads TGCAGTGCAAGCATCCCCGAGCCTAAAGAGACTCAGTACTTC. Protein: CSASIPEPKETQYF.

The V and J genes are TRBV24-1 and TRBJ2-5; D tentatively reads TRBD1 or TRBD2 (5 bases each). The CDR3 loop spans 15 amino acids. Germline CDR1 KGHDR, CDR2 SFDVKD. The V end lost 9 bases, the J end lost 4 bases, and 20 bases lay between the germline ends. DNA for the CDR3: TGTGCCACCGCCAGTGTGAGGGGCGAGGGAGAGACCCAGTACTTC. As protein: CATASVRGEGETQYF.